Listed here is a single TCR beta chain. Its target is not known. This record belongs to a study of cytomegalovirus exposure and HLA in healthy donors. On the study more broadly: The approximately 110 validation repertoires used the same platform as the 666 first-cohort repertoires, a later analysis reported. Study-level points and caveats: Reports indicated that the classifier achieved high specificity and sensitivity in diagnosing cytomegalovirus status.

Among the 110 or so subjects of the validation cohort, separate from the approximately 700-subject first cohort, were the donors. The assay was immunoSEQ multiplex PCR, and TCRdb's table has in-frame clones only and misses some. The sample has 50,000 to 65,000 clones; about 96% are singletons. The V end lost 5 bases, the J end lost 11 bases, and 20 bases lay between the germline ends. This CDR3 comprises 14 residues. Germline assignment: CDR1 SGHTA and CDR2 FQGNSA. Sequenced sample: PBMCs. The J gene is TRBJ2-3, the V gene TRBV7-2, with a possible D match to TRBD2 (5 bases). This TCR was recovered from a young woman in good health and CMV-seronegative. CDR3 sequence (DNA): TGTGCCAGCAGCCGAAGCGGAGCCTCCGGGGAGCAGTATTTT. This translates into CASSRSGASGEQYF.